The clone carrying this TCR beta chain has a handful of counts. Its antigen is unknown. Preparation of the TCRbeta library was carried out with unique molecular identifiers. TCRdb ran MiXCR on the PCR reads and lists one entry per CDR3 protein. The sample lists around 580,000 distinct CDR3 sequences, roughly a quarter seen once, with under 45% in the top ten. This specimen belongs to a study of T-cell reconstitution after alpha-beta-depleted transplantation in children. General observations from the study: When one year had passed after transplant, most T-cell counts and diversity came from newly produced T cells. Some patients' high day-60 TCRbeta diversity was attributed to recipient cells surviving conditioning. Several hundred expanded graft clones reportedly gave rise to the alpha-beta T cells present about two months after transplant.

Deletions cut 0 bases from V and 2 bases from J, with 8 bases between. Germline CDR1 is KGHSH and CDR2 is LQKENI. This CDR3 region has 14 residues. Source: PBMCs, taken before TCRalphabeta/CD19-depleted stem cell transplant. The origin of this receptor is a boy in the first two years of life with Wiskott-Aldrich syndrome, due to receive a stem cell transplant. The J gene is TRBJ2-7, the V gene TRBV18; D remains ambiguous. DNA for the CDR3: TGTGCCAGCTCACCACCGGGAATACCCTACGAGCAGTACTTC. Translated: CASSPPGIPYEQYF.